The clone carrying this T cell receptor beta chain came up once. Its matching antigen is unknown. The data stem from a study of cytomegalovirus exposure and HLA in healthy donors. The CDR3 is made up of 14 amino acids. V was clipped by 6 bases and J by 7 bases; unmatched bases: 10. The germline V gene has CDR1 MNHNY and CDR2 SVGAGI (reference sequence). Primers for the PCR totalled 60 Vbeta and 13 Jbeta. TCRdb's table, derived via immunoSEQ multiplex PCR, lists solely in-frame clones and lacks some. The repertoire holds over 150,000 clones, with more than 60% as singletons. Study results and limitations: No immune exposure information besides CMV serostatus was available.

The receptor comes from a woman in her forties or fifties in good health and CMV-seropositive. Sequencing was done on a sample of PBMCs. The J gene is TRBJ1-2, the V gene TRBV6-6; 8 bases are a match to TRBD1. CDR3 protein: CASSPTGASGGYTF. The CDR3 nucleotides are TGTGCCAGCAGCCCGACAGGGGCTTCGGGTGGCTACACCTTC.